Given below is one TCR beta chain in context. What it binds is unknown. This entry belongs to a study of CD8+ T cells in alopecia areata. Study-level information: Patients received oral tofacitinib, 5 to 10 mg twice daily, for moderate-to-severe alopecia areata. Study-wide points: One nonresponder leaves baseline CD8+ expansion's link to response uncertain.

Extraction and reverse transcription of RNA yielded cDNA as the sequencing template. The data were produced by immunoSEQ multiplex PCR, yet TCRdb's version contains in-frame clones alone and is incomplete. The sample yields fewer than 25,000 clones, about 63% seen once. The CDR3 totals 12 residues. The germline V gene has CDR1 MGHDK and CDR2 SYGVNS. V lost 6 bases and J lost 1, with 7 bases in between. Treatment denoted: oral pan-JAK inhibitor, 5-10 mg twice daily. From alopecia areata patients, lesional scalp punch biopsies and peripheral blood were collected. The input for sequencing was skin, taken at week 4, from a patient treated with tofacitinib. The chain uses TRBV25-1 and TRBJ2-7, with D unclear. This receptor was identified in a human donor with alopecia areata. The CDR3 protein is CASRRDSYEQYF. As DNA, the CDR3 is TGTGCCAGCAGGAGAGATTCCTACGAGCAGTACTTC.